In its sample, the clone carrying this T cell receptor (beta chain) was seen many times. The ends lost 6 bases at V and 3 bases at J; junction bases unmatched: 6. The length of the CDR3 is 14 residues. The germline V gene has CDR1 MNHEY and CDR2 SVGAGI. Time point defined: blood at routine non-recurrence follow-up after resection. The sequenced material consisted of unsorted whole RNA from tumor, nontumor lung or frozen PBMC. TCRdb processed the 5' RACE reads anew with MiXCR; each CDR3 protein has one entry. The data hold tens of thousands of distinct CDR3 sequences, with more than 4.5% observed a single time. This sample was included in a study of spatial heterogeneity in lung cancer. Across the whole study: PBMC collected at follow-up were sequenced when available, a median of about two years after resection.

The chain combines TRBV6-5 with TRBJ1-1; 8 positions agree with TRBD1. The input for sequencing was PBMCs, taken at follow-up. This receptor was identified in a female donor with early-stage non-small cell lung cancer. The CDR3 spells CASRRMTGDTEAFF. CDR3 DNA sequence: TGTGCCAGCAGACGTATGACAGGGGACACTGAAGCTTTCTTT.